Listed below are T cell receptor beta chains from one sample, sequenced in a study of regulatory T cells in long-lasting Graves disease. MiXCR, applied by TCRdb to the multiplex PCR reads, yields one record per CDR3 protein. The sample has some 340,000 distinct CDR3 sequences, approximately 12% seen once. These data were also filed under a second study, of T cells in Graves' hyperthyroidism and ophthalmopathy.

The sample in question was peripheral blood mononuclear cells (PBMCs), obtained at new diagnosis, from a patient treated with antithyroid drugs. The receptors come from a woman younger than 35 with Graves disease. The CDR3 runs from the conserved cysteine through the conserved F or W. The D gene is left open where the match is weak. Size tells how often a clone was seen (once, few, many) or the class of an expanded clone, and some rows leave it out.

V: TRBV27
D: TRBD2
size: -
J: TRBJ2-5
CDR3: CASSYSPVAGAQETQYF
DNA: TGTGCCAGCAGTTATTCTCCAGTAGCGGGGGCCCAAGAGACCCAGTACTTC

V: TRBV28
D: -
size: many
J: TRBJ1-5
CDR3: CASSFLGGSLTQHF
DNA: TGTGCCAGCAGTTTTCTGGGGGGGAGTTTGACCCAGCATTTT

V: TRBV10-3
D: -
size: -
J: TRBJ1-2
CDR3: CAISERDPNYGYTF
DNA: TGTGCCATCAGTGAGCGGGACCCTAACTATGGCTACACCTTC

V: TRBV7-8
D: -
size: many
J: TRBJ2-1
CDR3: CASRIPGREVSGGEQFF
DNA: TGTGCCAGCAGGATCCCCGGGCGGGAAGTGAGTGGTGGTGAGCAGTTCTTC

V: TRBV12-3/TRBV12-4
D: -
size: many
J: TRBJ1-1
CDR3: CASSFARGGHTEAFF
DNA: TGTGCCAGCAGTTTCGCCCGGGGCGGGCACACTGAAGCTTTCTTT

V: TRBV4-1
D: -
size: -
J: TRBJ2-1
CDR3: CASSQQGVQFF
DNA: TGCGCCAGCAGCCAACAGGGAGTGCAGTTCTTC

V: TRBV4-1
D: TRBD1
size: many
J: TRBJ1-1
CDR3: CASSQGTGSTEAFF
DNA: TGCGCCAGCAGCCAAGGGACAGGGAGCACTGAAGCTTTCTTT

V: TRBV12-3/TRBV12-4
D: -
size: many
J: TRBJ2-7
CDR3: CASSLRAPTYEQYF
DNA: TGTGCCAGCAGCCTCCGGGCCCCAACCTACGAGCAGTACTTC

V: TRBV5-5
D: -
size: many
J: TRBJ2-5
CDR3: CASSTWTDTQETQYF
DNA: TGTGCCAGCAGCACCTGGACAGACACCCAAGAGACCCAGTACTTC

V: TRBV5-1
D: TRBD1
size: many
J: TRBJ1-1
CDR3: CASTLTGVNTEAFF
DNA: TGCGCCAGCACCCTTACAGGGGTTAACACTGAAGCTTTCTTT

V: TRBV12-3/TRBV12-4
D: -
size: many
J: TRBJ2-3
CDR3: CASSFDGTDTQYF
DNA: TGCGCCAGCAGCTTCGACGGAACAGATACGCAGTATTTT

V: TRBV27
D: -
size: -
J: TRBJ2-1
CDR3: CASSTYYEQFF
DNA: TGTGCCAGCAGTACCTATTATGAGCAGTTCTTC

V: TRBV6-1
D: -
size: many
J: TRBJ1-4
CDR3: CASSDDRDVQTNEKLFF
DNA: TGTGCCAGCAGTGATGACCGGGACGTACAAACTAATGAAAAACTGTTTTTT

V: TRBV27
D: -
size: many
J: TRBJ2-2
CDR3: CASSLVLGIGELFF
DNA: TGTGCCAGCAGTTTAGTCCTAGGAATCGGGGAGCTGTTTTTT

V: TRBV24-1
D: -
size: few
J: TRBJ2-3
CDR3: CATSDSTLQPDTQYF
DNA: TGTGCCACCAGTGATTCTACCCTACAGCCAGATACGCAGTATTTT

V: TRBV12-3/TRBV12-4
D: -
size: few
J: TRBJ1-5
CDR3: CASSLHRNQPQHF
DNA: TGTGCCAGCAGTTTACACAGAAATCAGCCCCAGCATTTT

V: TRBV7-2
D: -
size: many
J: TRBJ1-1
CDR3: CASSYSEAFF
DNA: TGTGCCAGCAGCTACTCTGAAGCTTTCTTT

V: TRBV29-1
D: TRBD2
size: few
J: TRBJ2-1
CDR3: CSVDTSDTYNEQFF
DNA: TGCAGCGTCGACACTAGCGACACTTACAATGAGCAGTTCTTC

V: TRBV28
D: -
size: many
J: TRBJ1-5
CDR3: CATTGHNQPQHF
DNA: TGTGCCACTACAGGACACAATCAGCCCCAGCATTTT

V: TRBV7-9
D: -
size: few
J: TRBJ1-1
CDR3: CASKNGGVNTEAFF
DNA: TGTGCCAGCAAGAACGGGGGCGTGAACACTGAAGCTTTCTTT

V: TRBV11-2
D: -
size: few
J: TRBJ2-5
CDR3: CASSLVASVETQYF
DNA: TGTGCCAGCAGCTTAGTGGCTAGCGTAGAGACCCAGTACTTC

V: TRBV20-1
D: -
size: -
J: TRBJ1-5
CDR3: CSAVYGGLGNQPQHF
DNA: TGCAGTGCTGTCTATGGGGGCCTAGGCAATCAGCCCCAGCATTTT

V: TRBV28
D: -
size: many
J: TRBJ2-3
CDR3: CASSSSAGFFDRRTDTQYF
DNA: TGTGCCAGCAGTTCCTCGGCCGGATTTTTCGACAGACGCACAGATACGCAGTATTTT

V: TRBV30
D: TRBD1
size: -
J: TRBJ1-5
CDR3: CAWSMGQVGQPQHF
DNA: TGTGCCTGGAGTATGGGACAGGTCGGCCAGCCCCAGCATTTT